The 3 T cell receptor beta chains below were found in one sample sequenced in a study of control samples from healthy donors and cancer patients. Using immunoSEQ multiplex PCR, the repertoire was profiled, and TCRdb retains in-frame clones only, with some absent. The sample lists roughly 88,000 clones, approximately 93% occurring once. The source material was blood. All receptors derive from a woman aged 30 to 39 in good health.

This clone appeared a single time. Germline and junction disagree at one end, which may indicate a read error. The chain employs TRBV11-2 and TRBJ1-2, with a weak D call TRBD1 (6 bases). CDR1 and CDR2 from the germline V gene are SGHAT and FQNNGV. The CDR3 consists of 13 residues. The CDR3 DNA follows: TGTGCCAGCAGCTTAGGGAGCGTGTTAGGGGGTGCCTTC. Protein: CASSLGSVLGGAF.

J is TRBJ1-2 and V is TRBV5-6, with 9 positions matching TRBD1. V was clipped by 4 bases and J by 12 bases; unmatched bases: 7. The CDR3 is made up of 12 amino acids. Germline CDR1 reads SGHDT; CDR2 reads YYEEEE. The CDR3 DNA sequence: TGTGCCAGCAGCATGGGACAGGGTTCGAACACCTTC. Its translation is CASSMGQGSNTF.

The chain joins TRBV19 to TRBJ2-1, with 9 bases fitting TRBD1. The germline V gene has CDR1 LNHDA and CDR2 SQIVND (reference sequence). This CDR3 has 21 residues. V shed 8 bases and J 0 bases; nucleotides not matched to a gene: 23. The CDR3 is CASSIPRDRDYLLSSYNEQFF. Written as DNA, the CDR3 is TGTGCCAGTTCTATACCCCGGGACAGGGATTACTTACTATCCTCCTACAATGAGCAGTTCTTC.